What follows are 24 T cell receptor beta chains derived from one specimen sequenced in a study of PD-1 blockade in classical Hodgkin lymphoma. Time point meaning: newly diagnosed, previously untreated cHL patient sample. TCRdb keeps only in-frame clones here, not all; method: immunoSEQ multiplex PCR. The top ten hold over 2.5% of the sample, which has tens of thousands of clones, 85% to 95% seen once. Sequencing was performed on peripheral blood mononuclear cells (PBMCs). The receptors here all came from a human donor with classical Hodgkin lymphoma.

The rearrangement joins TRBV5-3 to TRBJ1-3; D is undetermined. TRBV5-3 is placed among ORFs of uncertain function. The CDR3 has 15 residues. Between the trimmed V and J ends, which lost 2 bases and 0 bases, there was a span of 9 bases. CDR3 nucleotide sequence: TGTGCCAGAAGCTTATCCCTGGGCTCTGGAAACACCATATATTTT. Translation: CARSLSLGSGNTIYF.

V and J are TRBV2 and TRBJ1-5, with 7 bases identical to TRBD1. This CDR3 spans 14 amino acids. The germline V gene encodes CDR1 SNHLY and CDR2 FYNNEI. The V and J ends lost 2 bases and 7 bases, in that order; junction bases with no gene match: 5. The CDR3 spells CASSESGGRQPQHF. CDR3 DNA: TGTGCCAGCAGTGAATCAGGGGGACGGCAGCCCCAGCATTTT.

This chain links TRBV6-5 with TRBJ1-2; no clear D gene. The CDR3 runs 14 residues. Deletions cut 2 bases from V and 4 bases from J, with 11 bases between. CDR1 is MNHEY and CDR2 is SVGAGI in the germline V gene. The CDR3 sequence: CASSYGPGPYGYTF. CDR3 DNA sequence: TGTGCCAGCAGTTACGGGCCGGGCCCCTATGGCTACACCTTC.

The chain joins TRBV5-1 to TRBJ1-4; D uncertain. The V end was cut by 4 bases, the J end by 0 bases, with 13 bases between. The CDR3 is 16 amino acids. CDR1 SGHRS and CDR2 YFSETQ come from the germline V gene. In DNA, the CDR3 is TGCGCCAGCAGCCCGTTAGTTCTTGCAACTAATGAAAAACTGTTTTTT. Its protein product is CASSPLVLATNEKLFF. Filled out from reference TRBV5-1 and TRBJ1-4, the complete variable domain reads KAGVTQTPRYLIKTRGQQVTLSCSPISGHRSVSWYQQTPGQGLQFLFEYFSETQRNKGNFPGRFSGRQFSNSRSEMNVSTLELGDSALYLCASSPLVLATNEKLFFGSGTQLSVL.

The V and J genes are TRBV7-8 and TRBJ1-5; D is unclear. V was pared by 4 bases and J by 0 bases, with 16 bases between. CDR3 length: 17 residues. Germline V gene sequence: CDR1 SGHVS, CDR2 FQNEAQ. CDR3 amino acids: CASSSRLREASNQPQHF. CDR3 bases: TGTGCCAGCAGCTCCCGTTTGAGGGAGGCTAGCAATCAGCCCCAGCATTTT.

The V and J genes are TRBV6-5 and TRBJ1-1; 10 bases fit TRBD1. Germline loops: CDR1 MNHEY, CDR2 SVGAGI. The CDR3 is made up of 13 amino acids. With 10 bases clipped from V and 7 bases from J, the junction kept 9 bases outside the gene matches. The CDR3 sequence: CATSGQGYNEAFF. The CDR3 bases are TGTGCCACCTCGGGACAGGGGTATAATGAAGCTTTCTTT.

The V and J genes are TRBV5-1 and TRBJ2-6; no clear D gene. Germline V lookup: CDR1 SGHRS, CDR2 YFSETQ. The V end lost 0 bases, the J end lost 6 bases, and 7 bases lay between the germline ends. The CDR3 is 14 residues long. CDR3 nucleotide sequence: TGCGCCAGCAGCTTGGGGGGTACGGCCAACGTCCTGACTTTC. Translated, it gives CASSLGGTANVLTF.

The genes are TRBV10-2 and TRBJ1-2, with 8 nucleotides matching TRBD1. V was pared by 5 bases and J by 5 bases, with 4 bases of the junction left unmatched. Germline CDR1 reads WSHSY; CDR2 reads SAAADI. The CDR3 is made up of 13 amino acids. DNA of the CDR3: TGCGCCAGCAGTAGGACAGGGAGTTATGGCTACACCTTC. Encoded protein: CASSRTGSYGYTF.

The chain carries TRBV2 and TRBJ2-2, with TRBD1 identical over 7 bases. The trim removed 6 bases at V and 4 bases at J, leaving 8 bases unmatched. From germline, CDR1 is SNHLY and CDR2 FYNNEI. The CDR3 covers 15 residues. The CDR3 here is CASSPDRSGTGELFF. The CDR3 nucleotides read TGTGCCAGCAGCCCGGACAGGTCGGGCACCGGGGAGCTGTTTTTT.

This clone was seen just once. V usage is TRBV18 and J usage is TRBJ2-1; D ambiguous. V dropped 2 bases and J dropped 9 bases, with 14 bases sitting between them. The V gene's germline CDR1 is KGHSH and CDR2 LQKENI. CDR3 length: 14 residues. Here the CDR3 reads CASSPDEKLAEQFF. CDR3 nucleotide sequence: TGTGCCAGCTCACCAGACGAAAAGCTGGCTGAGCAGTTCTTC.

CDR3 sequence reads: CASSLAVGTYEQYF. The CDR3 DNA reads as TGCGCCAGCAGCTTGGCGGTAGGTACCTACGAGCAGTACTTC. This sequence joins TRBV5-1 and TRBJ2-7, with D hard to call. V was cut by 0 bases and J by 2 bases, with 9 bases left in between. The CDR3 has 14 amino acids. Germline V gene lookup returns CDR1 SGHRS and CDR2 YFSETQ. The full variable domain, with the rest looked up from reference TRBV5-1 and TRBJ2-7, is KAGVTQTPRYLIKTRGQQVTLSCSPISGHRSVSWYQQTPGQGLQFLFEYFSETQRNKGNFPGRFSGRQFSNSRSEMNVSTLELGDSALYLCASSLAVGTYEQYFGPGTRLTVT.

The chain has TRBV2 and TRBJ1-3; 10 bases agree with TRBD1. V dropped 6 bases and J dropped 1; count of bases not matched to a gene: 15. The CDR3 has 19 amino acids. Germline V gene sequence: CDR1 SNHLY, CDR2 FYNNEI. This CDR3 reads CASRPEGQGRGASGNTIYF. The CDR3 region has the DNA TGTGCCAGCAGACCAGAGGGACAGGGGAGAGGGGCGTCTGGAAACACCATATATTTT.

The chain uses TRBV11-2 and TRBJ2-7, with D perhaps matching TRBD1 (5 bases). Trimming took 0 bases from V and 3 from J, leaving 15 bases between them. Germline CDR1 is SGHAT and CDR2 is FQNNGV. This CDR3 is 16 amino acids long. CDR3 DNA: TGTGCCAGCAGCTTAGACGCCCAGGGCGGCTTCTACGAGCAGTACTTC. Residues: CASSLDAQGGFYEQYF.

The chain links TRBV18 to TRBJ2-7; D not resolved. CDR1 KGHSH and CDR2 LQKENI come from the germline V gene. The V end was cut by 4 bases, the J end by 0 bases, with 7 bases between. This CDR3 is 13 amino acids long. CDR3 in DNA: TGTGCCAGCTCACAGGGATTCTCCTACGAGCAGTACTTC. Protein sequence: CASSQGFSYEQYF.

V gene TRBV2 combines with J gene TRBJ1-6; 8 bases align to TRBD1. The CDR3 is 18 residues long. Trimming at V came to 3 bases and at J to 10 bases, leaving 17 bases not matched to a gene. Germline V lookup: CDR1 SNHLY, CDR2 FYNNEI. This CDR3 reads CASSDGTGDSRGRSPLHF. CDR3 nucleotide sequence: TGTGCCAGCAGTGACGGGACAGGTGACTCCCGCGGTCGGTCACCCCTCCACTTT. The variable domain in full, completed from reference TRBV2 and TRBJ1-6, reads EPEVTQTPSHQVTQMGQEVILRCVPISNHLYFYWYRQILGQKVEFLVSFYNNEISEKSEIFDDQFSVERPDGSNFTLKIRSTKLEDSAMYFCASSDGTGDSRGRSPLHFGNGTRLTVT.

This clone has just one count. The chain links TRBV18 to TRBJ2-2; 7 nucleotides match TRBD2. There are 15 residues in the CDR3. V shed 2 bases, J shed 6 bases, and the junction held 6 bases outside the gene matches. Germline-derived CDR1 and CDR2 are KGHSH and LQKENI. In nucleotides, the CDR3 is TGTGCCAGCTCACCAAGACGGGAGGTGGCCGGGGAGCTGTTTTTT. Translated, it gives CASSPRREVAGELFF. The variable domain in full, with the rest retrieved from reference TRBV18 and TRBJ2-2, is NAGVMQNPRHLVRRRGQEARLRCSPMKGHSHVYWYRQLPEEGLKFMVYLQKENIIDESGMPKERFSAEFPKEGPSILRIQQVVRGDSAAYFCASSPRREVAGELFFGEGSRLTVL.

The genes are TRBV5-3 and TRBJ2-3, with TRBD1 as a possible D gene (5 bases). TRBV5-3 is an ORF for which the function is uncertain. The CDR3 consists of 16 residues. V dropped 5 bases and J dropped 0 bases, with 16 bases sitting between them. CDR3 loop: CARRPWAGHSTDTQYF. CDR3 bases: TGTGCCAGAAGGCCGTGGGCCGGACATAGCACAGATACGCAGTATTTT.

The chain employs TRBV4-1 and TRBJ1-1; no clear D. Germline V gives CDR1 MGHRA, CDR2 YSYEKL. Trimming took off 3 bases at V and 4 bases at J, with 12 bases between the two ends. This CDR3 is 14 amino acids long. The CDR3 DNA sequence: TGCGCCAGCAGCCACCCAATGATGGGCACTGAAGCTTTCTTT. Encoded protein: CASSHPMMGTEAFF.

The rearrangement uses TRBV5-1 and TRBJ2-1; 11 positions agree with TRBD2. V lost 2 bases to trimming and J lost 4 bases; unmatched junction nucleotides: 8. The CDR3 contains 17 residues. Per germline, CDR1 SGHRS and CDR2 YFSETQ. The CDR3 coding sequence is TGCGCCAGCAGCTTTCGAACCGGGACTAGCGGTTACAATGAGCAGTTCTTC. This gives the protein CASSFRTGTSGYNEQFF.

This chain uses TRBV30 with TRBJ2-3, with 9 bases aligning to TRBD1. Looked up from germline, CDR1 is GTSNPN and CDR2 is SVGIG (reference sequence). The CDR3 consists of 14 residues. The V segment lost 2 bases and the J segment 5 bases; nucleotides outside the gene matches: 5. The CDR3: CAWSLGQGGDTQYF. In DNA, the CDR3 is TGTGCCTGGAGTCTGGGACAGGGAGGAGATACGCAGTATTTT.

The genes are TRBV28 and TRBJ1-1, with D possibly TRBD1 on 5 matching bases. The germline V gene encodes CDR1 MDHEN and CDR2 SYDVKM. Trimming stripped 3 bases from V and 7 bases from J, with 9 bases between. This CDR3 is 12 amino acids long. CDR3 residues: CASSFPRVEAFF. For the CDR3, the DNA is TGTGCCAGCAGTTTCCCCAGGGTTGAAGCTTTCTTT.

The chain is built from TRBV7-6 and TRBJ2-5, with 9 bases lining up with TRBD1. The J call may be in error: the DNA end matches TRBJ2-7 better. In germline, CDR1 is SGHVS, CDR2 FNYEAQ. The CDR3 is 15 amino acids. The CDR3 region is CASSETGTGNHEQYF. The CDR3 DNA reads as TGTGCCAGCAGCGAAACCGGGACAGGGAACCACGAGCAGTACTTC.

This chain uses TRBV11-1 with TRBJ1-2; a possible D gene is TRBD1 (5 bases). Looked up from germline, CDR1 is SGHAT and CDR2 is FQDESV (reference sequence). The CDR3 loop spans 16 amino acids. Deletions cut 2 bases from V and 5 bases from J, with 18 bases between. The CDR3 here is CASSLTPGPPIYGYTF. As DNA, the CDR3 is TGTGCCAGCAGCTTAACCCCGGGACCCCCAATTTATGGCTACACCTTC.

A single count supports this clone. This chain joins TRBV2 and TRBJ2-1; 9 bases are shared with TRBD2. The V gene end was trimmed by 7 bases and the J gene end by 0 bases; junction bases not matched to a gene: 10. CDR1 SNHLY and CDR2 FYNNEI come from the germline V gene. This CDR3 is 17 amino acids long. CDR3 DNA: TGTGCCAGCACCGTCGGGCTAGCGGGAATCTCCTACAATGAGCAGTTCTTC. The encoded protein is CASTVGLAGISYNEQFF. Based on the CDR3 plus reference TRBV2 and TRBJ2-1, the full variable domain is EPEVTQTPSHQVTQMGQEVILRCVPISNHLYFYWYRQILGQKVEFLVSFYNNEISEKSEIFDDQFSVERPDGSNFTLKIRSTKLEDSAMYFCASTVGLAGISYNEQFFGPGTRLTVL.